This TCR beta chain was identified during a study of regulatory T cells in long-lasting Graves disease. Study conclusions and caveats: Favored usage of TRBV28, TRBJ1-2 and TRBJ2-5 was recorded in persistent disease. Persistent Graves' patients showed reduced TCR diversity versus newly diagnosed patients.

Stated time point: persistent/refractory GD, antithyroid drugs over 5 years with positive TRAb. Generation of the TCR library employed RNA extracted from PBMCs. With regard to this clonotype: Its target is unknown.

Trimming cost V 5 bases and J 5 bases, with 15 bases left between them. The germline CDR1 and CDR2 sequences are MGHRA and YSYEKL. The CDR3 runs to 14 residues. Both iRepertoire HTBI primers and Arm-PCR of CDR3 regions were used to build the TCR beta libraries. From the multiplex PCR reads, TCRdb called clonotypes with MiXCR, one entry per CDR3 protein. The sample has about 470,000 distinct CDR3 sequences, less than 25% seen once. This chain links TRBV4-1 with TRBJ1-2; tentatively, D is TRBD1 (5 bases). The sample here was peripheral blood mononuclear cells (PBMCs), taken when the disease was refractory, from a patient treated with antithyroid drugs. This receptor was taken from a female donor with Graves disease. The CDR3: CASSFNQKGYGYTF. The DNA for the CDR3 is TGCGCCAGCAGCTTCAACCAAAAGGGGTATGGCTACACCTTC.